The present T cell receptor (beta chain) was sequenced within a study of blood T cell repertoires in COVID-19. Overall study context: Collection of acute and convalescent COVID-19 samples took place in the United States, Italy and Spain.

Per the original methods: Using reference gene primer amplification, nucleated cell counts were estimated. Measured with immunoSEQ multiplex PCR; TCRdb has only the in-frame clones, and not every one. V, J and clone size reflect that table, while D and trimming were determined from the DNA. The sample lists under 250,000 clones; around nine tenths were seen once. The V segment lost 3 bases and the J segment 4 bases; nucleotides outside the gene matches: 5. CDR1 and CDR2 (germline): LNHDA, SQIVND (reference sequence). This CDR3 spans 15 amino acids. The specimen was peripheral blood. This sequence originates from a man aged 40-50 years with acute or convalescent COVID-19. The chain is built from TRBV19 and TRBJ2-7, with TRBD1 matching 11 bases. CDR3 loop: CASSILDRGPYEQYF. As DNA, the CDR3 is TGTGCCAGTAGTATCCTGGACAGGGGGCCTTACGAGCAGTACTTC.